Each of the 8 T cell receptor beta chains below was sequenced from the same sample in a study of HIV-infected patients and healthy controls. No cell fractionation was done, so the repertoire covers all unsorted peripheral blood T cells. cDNA was made from around 0.5 ug RNA using alpha and beta constant primers. Each of the alpha and beta chains got its own library through chain-specific third strand synthesis with indices. TCRdb re-called the 5' RACE reads with MiXCR, one entry per CDR3 protein. This table has 18,000 or so distinct CDR3 sequences, approximately 8.3% appearing once. The sequencing input was blood. These receptors originate from an adult in good health.

This clonotype has at least ten counts. The chain is built from TRBV11-2 and TRBJ2-3; 7 nucleotides match TRBD1. The CDR3 contains 14 residues. The germline V gene encodes CDR1 SGHAT and CDR2 FQNNGV. With 6 bases clipped from V and 2 bases from J, the junction kept 5 bases outside the gene matches. The CDR3 region is CASRGGQLTDTQYF. CDR3 in DNA: TGTGCCAGCAGAGGGGGACAGCTCACAGATACGCAGTATTTT.

The rearrangement links TRBV5-6 to TRBJ2-7; unclear D gene. Per germline, CDR1 SGHDT and CDR2 YYEEEE. The V end lost 5 bases, the J end lost 3 bases, and 15 bases lay between the germline ends. The CDR3 is made up of 14 amino acids. The CDR3 sequence: CASSYSGSFYEQYF. CDR3 nucleotide sequence: TGTGCCAGCAGTTACTCCGGGTCCTTCTACGAGCAGTACTTC.

This clonotype was recorded many times. The chain is built from TRBV12-3 or TRBV12-4 and TRBJ1-6, with D tentatively TRBD1 (6 bases). This CDR3 spans 14 amino acids. Trimming removed 6 bases from V and 8 bases from J, with 14 bases in between. CDR3 sequence reads: CASRPGTRYSPLHF. The CDR3 DNA sequence: TGTGCCAGCAGACCCGGGACACGGTATTCACCCCTCCACTTT.

Ten or more counts support this clonotype. The V call is TRBV28, the J call TRBJ2-3; 11 positions match TRBD1. V trimming: 5 bases; J trimming: 3 bases; junction bases outside the gene matches: 7. This CDR3 comprises 16 residues. Germline V gene lookup returns CDR1 MDHEN and CDR2 SYDVKM. Written as DNA, the CDR3 is TGTGCCAGCAGTCTTGCTGGACAGGGGGCTACAGATACGCAGTATTTT. It yields the protein CASSLAGQGATDTQYF. Full variable domain (remainder filled in from reference TRBV28 and TRBJ2-3): DVKVTQSSRYLVKRTGEKVFLECVQDMDHENMFWYRQDPGLGLRLIYFSYDVKMKEKGDIPEGYSVSREKKERFSLILESASTNQTSMYLCASSLAGQGATDTQYFGPGTRLTVL.

The rearrangement uses TRBV11-1 and TRBJ2-3, with TRBD2 as a possible D gene (6 bases). This CDR3 comprises 13 residues. Germline V gives CDR1 SGHAT, CDR2 FQDESV (reference sequence). V was cut by 7 bases and J by 5 bases, with 13 bases left in between. CDR3 in amino acids: CASTSGSLDTQYF. CDR3 sequence (DNA): TGTGCCAGCACTTCCGGGAGTTTAGATACGCAGTATTTT. Complete variable domain (other parts from reference TRBV11-1 and TRBJ2-3): EAEVAQSPRYKITEKSQAVAFWCDPISGHATLYWYRQILGQGPELLVQFQDESVVDDSQLPKDRFSAERLKGVDSTLKIQPAELGDSAMYLCASTSGSLDTQYFGPGTRLTVL.

This clonotype was recorded many times. The CDR3 loop is CASSPQWGAEQYF. Here the CDR3 DNA reads TGCGCCAGCAGCCCGCAGTGGGGGGCCGAGCAGTACTTC. This chain connects TRBV5-1 to TRBJ2-7; D tentatively reads TRBD1 or TRBD2 (6 bases each). CDR3 size: 13 residues. Between the trimmed V and J ends, which lost 4 bases and 6 bases, there was a span of 14 bases. CDR1 is SGHRS and CDR2 is YFSETQ in the germline V gene.

This clonotype has at least ten counts. The chain combines TRBV7-2 with TRBJ2-4, with D perhaps given as TRBD1 or TRBD2 (5 bases each). Germline V lookup: CDR1 SGHTA, CDR2 FQGNSA. V lost 3 bases and J 9 bases, leaving 6 bases between the germline ends. The CDR3 runs 11 residues. The CDR3 DNA follows: TGTGCCAGCAGCTTTGGGACCATTCAGTACTTC. It yields the protein CASSFGTIQYF.

This clonotype is medium-sized (0.01 to 0.1%) within its sample. The chain joins TRBV6-5 to TRBJ1-1; perhaps TRBD1 as D (5 bases). Germline CDR1 MNHEY, CDR2 SVGAGI. The length of the CDR3 is 14 residues. The germline V and J ends were trimmed by 7 bases and 7 bases, with 19 bases remaining between them. The DNA for the CDR3 is TGTGCCAGCACCCTCGGGGCAGGTAGTTATGAAGCTTTCTTT. This gives the protein CASTLGAGSYEAFF.